The 3 T cell receptor beta chains below come from one sample, sequenced in a study of shared clonotypes between healthy human individuals. CD45RO-negative, CCR7-selected cells formed the naive CD8 fraction, which excluded terminally differentiated effector memory CD45RA+ cells. Method: immunoSEQ multiplex PCR; TCRdb's copy keeps in-frame clones and lacks some. The profile shows about 2.1 million clones, 93% of them singletons. What was sequenced was naive CD8+ T cells from PBMCs. The origin of the receptors is a man aged 18-30 years in good health. Some clones in this sample may be carry-over from other donors' samples.

The V call is TRBV28, the J call TRBJ2-1; TRBD2 matches at 10 bases. CDR3 length: 16 residues. From germline, CDR1 is MDHEN and CDR2 SYDVKM. V was clipped by 6 bases and J by 5 bases; unmatched bases: 10. This CDR3 reads CASSQHFGLADNEQFF. Written as DNA, the CDR3 is TGTGCCAGCAGCCAACATTTCGGACTAGCGGACAATGAGCAGTTCTTC.

The chain links TRBV9 to TRBJ1-5; D unresolved. Trimming left V 1 base short and J 4 bases short, with 6 bases between. From germline, CDR1 is SGDLS and CDR2 YYNGEE. The CDR3 sequence is 13 residues long. CDR3 loop: CASSVTVNQPQHF. As DNA, the CDR3 is TGTGCCAGCAGCGTAACAGTTAATCAGCCCCAGCATTTT.

The gene calls are TRBV7-2 and TRBJ2-3; 7 bases are shared with TRBD2. V lost 4 bases, J lost 4 bases, and 14 bases stayed unmatched. The CDR3 extends over 17 amino acids. The V gene's germline CDR1 is SGHTA and CDR2 FQGNSA. The CDR3 spells CASSSEGAGRPPDTQYF. The CDR3, as DNA: TGTGCCAGCAGCTCAGAAGGAGCCGGGAGGCCCCCAGATACGCAGTATTTT.